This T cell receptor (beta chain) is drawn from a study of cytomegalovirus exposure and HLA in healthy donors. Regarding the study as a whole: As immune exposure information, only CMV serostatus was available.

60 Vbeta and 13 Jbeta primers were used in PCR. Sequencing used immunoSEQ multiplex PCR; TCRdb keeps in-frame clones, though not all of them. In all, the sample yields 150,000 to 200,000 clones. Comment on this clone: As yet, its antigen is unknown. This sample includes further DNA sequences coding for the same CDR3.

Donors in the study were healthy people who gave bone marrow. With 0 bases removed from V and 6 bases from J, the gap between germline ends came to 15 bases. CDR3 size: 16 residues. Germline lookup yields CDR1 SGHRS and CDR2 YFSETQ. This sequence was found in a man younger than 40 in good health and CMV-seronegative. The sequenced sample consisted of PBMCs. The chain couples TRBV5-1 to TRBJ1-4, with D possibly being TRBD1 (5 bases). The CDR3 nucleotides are TGCGCCAGCAGCTTGGTAGCTGGGGGAGGCGATGAAAAACTGTTTTTT. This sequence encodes CASSLVAGGGDEKLFF.